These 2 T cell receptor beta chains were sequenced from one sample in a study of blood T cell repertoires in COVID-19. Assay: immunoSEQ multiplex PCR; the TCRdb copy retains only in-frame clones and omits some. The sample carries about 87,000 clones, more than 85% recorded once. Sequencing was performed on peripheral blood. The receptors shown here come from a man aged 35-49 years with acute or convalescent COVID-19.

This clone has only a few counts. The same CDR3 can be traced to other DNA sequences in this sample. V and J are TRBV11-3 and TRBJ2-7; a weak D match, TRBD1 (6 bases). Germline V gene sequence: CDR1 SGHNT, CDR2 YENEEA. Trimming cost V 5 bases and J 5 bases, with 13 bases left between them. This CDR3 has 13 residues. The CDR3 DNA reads TGTGCCAGCAGCCCCCAAACAGGGAACGAGCAGTACTTC. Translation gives CASSPQTGNEQYF.

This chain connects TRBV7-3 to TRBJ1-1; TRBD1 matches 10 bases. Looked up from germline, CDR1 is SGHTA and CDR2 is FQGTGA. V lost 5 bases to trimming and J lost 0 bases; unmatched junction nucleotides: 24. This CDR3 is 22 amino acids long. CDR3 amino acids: CASSLRGGDRGLFAEMNTEAFF. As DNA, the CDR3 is TGTGCCAGCAGCCTTCGGGGCGGCGACAGGGGGCTATTCGCTGAGATGAACACTGAAGCTTTCTTT.